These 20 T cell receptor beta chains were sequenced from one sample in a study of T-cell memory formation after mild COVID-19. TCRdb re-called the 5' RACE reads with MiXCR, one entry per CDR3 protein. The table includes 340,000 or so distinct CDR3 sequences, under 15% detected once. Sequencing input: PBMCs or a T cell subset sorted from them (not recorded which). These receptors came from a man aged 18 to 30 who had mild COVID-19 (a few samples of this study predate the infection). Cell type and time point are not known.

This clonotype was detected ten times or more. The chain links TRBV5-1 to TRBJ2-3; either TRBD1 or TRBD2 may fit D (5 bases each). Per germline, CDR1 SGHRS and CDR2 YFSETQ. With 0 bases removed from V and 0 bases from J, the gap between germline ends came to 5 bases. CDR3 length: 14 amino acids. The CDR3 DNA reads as TGCGCCAGCAGCTTGGGGGACAGCACAGATACGCAGTATTTT. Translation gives CASSLGDSTDTQYF.

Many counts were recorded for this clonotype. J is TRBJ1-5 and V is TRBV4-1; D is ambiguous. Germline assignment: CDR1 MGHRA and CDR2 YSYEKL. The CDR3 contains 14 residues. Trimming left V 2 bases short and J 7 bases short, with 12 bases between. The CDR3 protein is CASSQFVLEQPQHF. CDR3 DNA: TGCGCCAGCAGCCAATTCGTATTGGAGCAGCCCCAGCATTTT.

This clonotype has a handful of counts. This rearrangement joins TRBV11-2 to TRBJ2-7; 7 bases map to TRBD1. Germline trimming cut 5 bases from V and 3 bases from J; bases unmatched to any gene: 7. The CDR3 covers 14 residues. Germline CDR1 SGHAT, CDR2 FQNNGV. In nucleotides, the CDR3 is TGTGCCAGCAGCACGAGACAGGGTGACTACGAGCAGTACGTC. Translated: CASSTRQGDYEQYV.

CDR3: CASSPSGGAREQFF. CDR3 DNA sequence: TGCGCCAGCAGTCCTAGCGGGGGGGCCCGTGAGCAGTTCTTC. The chain uses TRBV10-2 and TRBJ2-1, with TRBD2 matching 12 bases. The CDR3 is 14 residues long. Unmatched junction bases numbered 5, after V lost 5 bases and J lost 9 bases. Germline assignment: CDR1 WSHSY and CDR2 SAAADI.

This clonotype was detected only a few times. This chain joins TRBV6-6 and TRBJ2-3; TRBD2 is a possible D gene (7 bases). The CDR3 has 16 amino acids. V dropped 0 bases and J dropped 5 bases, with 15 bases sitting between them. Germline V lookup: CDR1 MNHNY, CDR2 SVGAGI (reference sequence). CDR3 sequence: CASSYSGAGAGDTQYF. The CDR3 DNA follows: TGTGCCAGCAGTTACTCTGGGGCGGGGGCTGGAGATACGCAGTATTTT.

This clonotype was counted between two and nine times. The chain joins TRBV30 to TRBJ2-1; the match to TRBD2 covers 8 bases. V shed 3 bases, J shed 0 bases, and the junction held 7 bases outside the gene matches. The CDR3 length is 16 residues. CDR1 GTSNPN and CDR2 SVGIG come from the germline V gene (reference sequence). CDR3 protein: CAWSRPGLDSYNEQFF. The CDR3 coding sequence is TGTGCCTGGAGCAGACCGGGACTAGACTCCTACAATGAGCAGTTCTTC.

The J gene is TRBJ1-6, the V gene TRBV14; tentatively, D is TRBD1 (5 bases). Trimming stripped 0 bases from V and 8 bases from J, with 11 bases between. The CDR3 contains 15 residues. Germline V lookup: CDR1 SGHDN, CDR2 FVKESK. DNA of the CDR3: TGTGCCAGCAGCCAAGATGGGGGGTTATATTCACCCCTCCACTTT. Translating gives CASSQDGGLYSPLHF.

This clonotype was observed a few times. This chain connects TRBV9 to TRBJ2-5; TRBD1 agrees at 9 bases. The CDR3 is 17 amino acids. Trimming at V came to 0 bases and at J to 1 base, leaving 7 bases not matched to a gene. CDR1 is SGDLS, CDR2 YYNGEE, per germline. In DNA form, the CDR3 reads TGTGCCAGCAGCGTAGGTGGGACAGGGTTTATCCAAGAGACCCAGTACTTC. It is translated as CASSVGGTGFIQETQYF.

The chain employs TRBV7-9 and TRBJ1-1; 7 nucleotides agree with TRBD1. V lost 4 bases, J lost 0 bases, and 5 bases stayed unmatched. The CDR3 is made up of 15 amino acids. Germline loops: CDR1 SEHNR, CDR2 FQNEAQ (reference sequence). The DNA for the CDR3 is TGTGCCAGCAGCTATGGACAGGTTATGAACACTGAAGCTTTCTTT. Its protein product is CASSYGQVMNTEAFF. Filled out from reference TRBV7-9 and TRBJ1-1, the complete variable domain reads DTGVSQNPRHKITKRGQNVTFRCDPISEHNRLYWYRQTLGQGPEFLTYFQNEAQLEKSRLLSDRFSAERPKGSFSTLEIQRTEQGDSAMYLCASSYGQVMNTEAFFGQGTRLTVV.

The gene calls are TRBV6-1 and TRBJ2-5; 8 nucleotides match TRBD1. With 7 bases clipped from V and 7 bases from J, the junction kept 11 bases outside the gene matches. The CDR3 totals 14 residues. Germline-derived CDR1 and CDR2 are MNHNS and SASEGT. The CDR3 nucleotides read TGTGCCAGCAACGAACCAGGGGGCATCGGGACCCAGTACTTC. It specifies CASNEPGGIGTQYF.

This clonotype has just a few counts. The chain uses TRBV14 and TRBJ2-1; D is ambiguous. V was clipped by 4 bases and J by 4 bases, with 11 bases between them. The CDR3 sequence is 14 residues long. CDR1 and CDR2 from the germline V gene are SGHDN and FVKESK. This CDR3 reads CASSLPYQYNEQFF. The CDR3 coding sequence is TGTGCCAGCAGCCTCCCCTACCAGTACAATGAGCAGTTCTTC.

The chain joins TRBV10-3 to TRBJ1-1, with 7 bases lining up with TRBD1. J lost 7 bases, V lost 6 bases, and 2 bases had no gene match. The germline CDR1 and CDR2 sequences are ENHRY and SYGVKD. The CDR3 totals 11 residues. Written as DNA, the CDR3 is TGTGCCATCAGCGGGGACAGTGAAGCTTTCTTT. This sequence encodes CAISGDSEAFF.

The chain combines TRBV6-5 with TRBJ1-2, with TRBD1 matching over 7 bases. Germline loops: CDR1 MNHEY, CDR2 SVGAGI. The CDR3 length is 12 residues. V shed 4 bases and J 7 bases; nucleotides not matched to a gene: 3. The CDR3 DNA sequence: TGTGCCAGCAGTTCGACAGGGTCTGGCTACACCTTC. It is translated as CASSSTGSGYTF.

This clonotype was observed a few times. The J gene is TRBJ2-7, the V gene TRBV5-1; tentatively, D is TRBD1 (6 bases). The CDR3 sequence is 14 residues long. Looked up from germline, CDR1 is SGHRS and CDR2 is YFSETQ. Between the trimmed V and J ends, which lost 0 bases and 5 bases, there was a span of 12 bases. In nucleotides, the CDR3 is TGCGCCAGCAGCTTGGCTGCGACAGGCGACGAGCAGTACTTC. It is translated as CASSLAATGDEQYF.

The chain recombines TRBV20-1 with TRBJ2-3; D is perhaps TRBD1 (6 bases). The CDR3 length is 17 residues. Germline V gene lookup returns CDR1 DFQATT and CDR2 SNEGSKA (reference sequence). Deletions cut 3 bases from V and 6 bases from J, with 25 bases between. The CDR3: CSARGSGGLGVWDTQYF. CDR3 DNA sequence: TGCAGTGCTAGGGGATCTGGGGGCTTAGGCGTCTGGGATACGCAGTATTTT.

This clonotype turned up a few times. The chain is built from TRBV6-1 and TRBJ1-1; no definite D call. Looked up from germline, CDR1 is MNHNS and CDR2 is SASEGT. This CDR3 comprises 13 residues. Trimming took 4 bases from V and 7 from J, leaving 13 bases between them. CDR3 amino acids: CASSVFSVYEAFF. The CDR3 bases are TGTGCCAGCAGTGTTTTCTCGGTGTATGAAGCTTTCTTT.

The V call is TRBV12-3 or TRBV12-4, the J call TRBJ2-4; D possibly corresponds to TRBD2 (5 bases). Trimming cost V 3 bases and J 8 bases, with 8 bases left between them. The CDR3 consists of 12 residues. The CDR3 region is CASSLWGDIQYF. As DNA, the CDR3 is TGTGCCAGCAGTTTGTGGGGAGACATTCAGTACTTC.

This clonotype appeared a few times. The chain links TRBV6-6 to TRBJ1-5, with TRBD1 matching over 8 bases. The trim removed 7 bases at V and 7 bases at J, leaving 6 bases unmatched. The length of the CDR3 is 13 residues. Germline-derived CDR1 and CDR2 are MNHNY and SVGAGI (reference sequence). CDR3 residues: CASNPTGVQPQHF. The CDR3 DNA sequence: TGTGCCAGCAATCCGACAGGGGTCCAGCCCCAGCATTTT.

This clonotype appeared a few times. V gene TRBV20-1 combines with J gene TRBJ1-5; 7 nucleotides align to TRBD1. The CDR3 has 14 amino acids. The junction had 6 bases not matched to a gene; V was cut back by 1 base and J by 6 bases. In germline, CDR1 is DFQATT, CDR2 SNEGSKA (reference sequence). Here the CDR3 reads CSARGQGPGQPQHF. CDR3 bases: TGCAGTGCTAGAGGACAGGGTCCCGGTCAGCCCCAGCATTTT.

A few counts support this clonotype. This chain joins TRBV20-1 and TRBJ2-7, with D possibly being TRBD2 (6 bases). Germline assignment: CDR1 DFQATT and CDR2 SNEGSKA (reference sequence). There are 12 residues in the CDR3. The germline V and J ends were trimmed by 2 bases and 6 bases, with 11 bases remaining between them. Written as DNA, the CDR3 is TGCAGTGCTAGACAGGAGGAGGGCGAGCAGTACGTC. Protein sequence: CSARQEEGEQYV.